The sample holds one count of the clone carrying this TCR beta chain. One junction end does not reproduce the germline sequence, and a read error may be involved. With a J-beta primer mix and a sample-barcoded 5' primer, a second PCR ran about 6 to 11 cycles. Using its own MiXCR run on the 5' RACE reads, TCRdb lists one record per CDR3 protein. Of 630,000 or so distinct CDR3 sequences in the sample, about 30% were seen once. This sample was included in a study of blood T cells in healthy people across ages. The CDR3 length is 14 residues. Germline V gene data show CDR1 as SGHTA and CDR2 as FQGNSA. Source material: blood. This chain uses TRBV7-2 with TRBJ2-1, with a possible D match to TRBD2 (6 bases). The sequence was obtained from a woman of 80 years or more in good health. CDR3 nucleotide sequence: TGTGCCAGCAGTGGAGAGGCAGGGAGGAATGAGAAGTTCTTC. This encodes CASSGEAGRNEKFF.